One and the same sample provided the 17 T cell receptor beta chains below, sequenced in a study of blood T cells in healthy people across ages. PCR was performed a second time for about 7 to 11 cycles using a sample-barcoded 5' primer and a J-beta primer mix. TCRdb reanalysed the 5' RACE reads using MiXCR and keeps one entry per CDR3 protein. This sample has almost 300,000 distinct CDR3 sequences, with 25% to 30% found just once. The sequenced sample consisted of blood. The receptors originated from a woman aged 70-85 years in good health.

The J gene is TRBJ2-5, the V gene TRBV7-9, with a weak D call TRBD2 (5 bases). The germline CDR1 and CDR2 sequences are SEHNR and FQNEAQ (reference sequence). This CDR3 is 14 amino acids long. The V gene lost 1 base and the J gene lost 9 bases, with 15 bases spanning the gap. The CDR3 DNA follows: TGTGCCAGCAGCTTAGTCAGTACCTTGGAGGCCCAGTACTTC. Amino acid sequence: CASSLVSTLEAQYF.

This chain connects TRBV7-2 to TRBJ2-5; 8 bases align to TRBD2. The CDR3 is 16 residues long. The ends lost 8 bases at V and 3 bases at J; junction bases unmatched: 14. Germline assignment: CDR1 SGHTA and CDR2 FQGNSA. CDR3 region: CASGKNTGREKETQYF. In nucleotides, the CDR3 is TGTGCCAGCGGCAAAAATACCGGGAGGGAGAAAGAGACCCAGTACTTC.

The chain uses TRBV6-1 and TRBJ1-2; D gene ambiguous. V was cut by 2 bases and J by 8 bases, with 12 bases left in between. The CDR3 covers 13 residues. From germline, CDR1 is MNHNS and CDR2 SASEGT. In DNA form, the CDR3 reads TGTGCCAGCAGTGAAAATGGTCCGGGGGGCTACACCTTC. It specifies CASSENGPGGYTF.

This chain uses TRBV27 with TRBJ2-7; D not resolved. The germline V and J ends were trimmed by 0 bases and 3 bases, with 6 bases remaining between them. The CDR3 extends over 13 amino acids. In germline, CDR1 is MNHEY, CDR2 SMNVEV (reference sequence). The CDR3 region is CASSLSGDYEQYF. Here the CDR3 DNA reads TGTGCCAGCAGTTTATCTGGGGACTACGAGCAGTACTTC.

The chain couples TRBV11-2 to TRBJ2-7; TRBD2 is a possible D gene (6 bases). The CDR3 extends over 13 amino acids. Trimming took off 3 bases at V and 5 bases at J, with 11 bases between the two ends. Germline CDR1 SGHAT, CDR2 FQNNGV. In nucleotides, the CDR3 is TGTGCCAGCAGCTTTAAATCTAGCGACGAGCAGTACTTC. Its protein product is CASSFKSSDEQYF.

The genes are TRBV7-2 and TRBJ2-5, with unresolved D. With the DNA end fitting TRBJ2-7 better, the J assignment may be wrong. The CDR3 is 12 amino acids. Looked up from germline, CDR1 is SGHTA and CDR2 is FQGNSA. The CDR3 reads CASSPFAYEQYF. The CDR3 DNA sequence: TGTGCCAGCAGCCCGTTCGCCTACGAGCAGTACTTC.

This clonotype has more than one count but fewer than ten. This rearrangement joins TRBV24-1 to TRBJ2-3, with 11 bases identical to TRBD2. The junction had 8 bases not matched to a gene; V was cut back by 3 bases and J by 1 base. Germline loops: CDR1 KGHDR, CDR2 SFDVKD. This CDR3 is 18 amino acids long. The DNA of the CDR3 is TGTGCCACCAGTGATATGGGATTAGCGGGAGGGGGCACAGATACGCAGTATTTT. Amino acid sequence: CATSDMGLAGGGTDTQYF.

This chain connects TRBV7-2 to TRBJ1-4; possible D gene TRBD1, 5 bases. This CDR3 is 12 amino acids long. The V end was cut by 6 bases, the J end by 8 bases, with 10 bases between. CDR1 is SGHTA and CDR2 is FQGNSA in the germline V gene. The CDR3 DNA reads TGTGCCAGCAGGAGGGGCGAGGAAAAACTGTTTTTT. Residues: CASRRGEEKLFF. Drawing the rest from reference TRBV7-2 and TRBJ1-4, the complete variable domain is GAGVSQSPSNKVTEKGKDVELRCDPISGHTALYWYRQSLGQGLEFLIYFQGNSAPDKSGLPSDRFSAERTGGSVSTLTIQRTQQEDSAVYLCASRRGEEKLFFGSGTQLSVL.

This clonotype was detected only a few times. The chain combines TRBV20-1 with TRBJ2-5; 11 bases agree with TRBD2. The CDR3 consists of 15 residues. Unmatched junction bases numbered 6, after V lost 6 bases and J lost 0 bases. Germline V gene data show CDR1 as DFQATT and CDR2 as SNEGSKA (reference sequence). CDR3 sequence: CSAKLAGEYQETQYF. In DNA form, the CDR3 reads TGCAGTGCGAAACTAGCGGGAGAGTACCAAGAGACCCAGTACTTC.

This CDR3 is CASHEEFNEKLFF. CDR3 sequence (DNA): TGTGCCAGTCATGAAGAGTTTAATGAAAAACTGTTTTTT. The rearrangement uses TRBV28 and TRBJ1-4; D ambiguous. The CDR3 runs 13 residues. Germline CDR1 MDHEN, CDR2 SYDVKM. Trimming left V 9 bases short and J 4 bases short, with 12 bases between.

The chain is built from TRBV29-1 and TRBJ2-3; 7 nucleotides agree with TRBD1. This CDR3 comprises 12 residues. Germline CDR1 is SQVTM and CDR2 is ANQGSEA. V lost 6 bases, J lost 4 bases, and 4 bases stayed unmatched. The CDR3: CSVDRASDTQYF. The CDR3 DNA sequence: TGCAGCGTCGACAGGGCCTCAGATACGCAGTATTTT.

This clonotype showed up just a few times. V gene TRBV24-1 combines with J gene TRBJ2-1; 14 nucleotides line up with TRBD2. Germline V gene lookup returns CDR1 KGHDR and CDR2 SFDVKD. This CDR3 region has 18 residues. The ends lost 3 bases at V and 6 bases at J; junction bases unmatched: 9. The CDR3: CATSDPGTSGRGVNEQFF. The CDR3 bases are TGTGCCACCAGTGATCCCGGGACTAGCGGGAGAGGGGTCAATGAGCAGTTCTTC.

This clonotype was detected many times. V gene TRBV7-2 combines with J gene TRBJ2-3, with D unclear. Germline V gene data show CDR1 as SGHTA and CDR2 as FQGNSA. Between the trimmed V and J ends, which lost 4 bases and 4 bases, there was a span of 9 bases. The CDR3 length is 13 residues. The CDR3 nucleotides are TGTGCCAGCAGCTCAGAGATGGCAGATACGCAGTATTTT. Translating it yields CASSSEMADTQYF.

This chain joins TRBV29-1 and TRBJ2-3; possible D gene TRBD1, 5 bases. The V end was cut by 6 bases, the J end by 0 bases, with 10 bases between. Germline V gives CDR1 SQVTM, CDR2 ANQGSEA. The CDR3 covers 13 residues. The chain's CDR3 is CSVKTESTDTQYF. As DNA, the CDR3 is TGCAGCGTAAAGACAGAAAGCACAGATACGCAGTATTTT.

This clonotype was seen more than once but under ten times. The genes are TRBV20-1 and TRBJ1-6, with D possibly matching TRBD1 (6 bases). The CDR3 extends over 12 amino acids. Per germline, CDR1 DFQATT and CDR2 SNEGSKA (reference sequence). V lost 2 bases, J lost 14 bases, and 13 bases lay in between. The CDR3 reads CSARPERGALHF. In DNA, the CDR3 is TGCAGTGCTAGACCAGAAAGGGGGGCCCTCCACTTT.

A few counts support this clonotype. This rearrangement joins TRBV7-2 to TRBJ2-5; possibly TRBD1 for D (6 bases). The DNA end is a closer match to TRBJ2-7, so the J assignment may be wrong. Looked up from germline, CDR1 is SGHTA and CDR2 is FQGNSA. This CDR3 is 14 amino acids long. The DNA of the CDR3 is TGTGCCAGCAGCTTTGAGGGGGTCTCCTACGAGCAGTACTTC. Translation gives CASSFEGVSYEQYF.

The chain employs TRBV28 and TRBJ2-1, with 9 bases lining up with TRBD1. The assigned J gene may be wrong: the sequence end matches TRBJ2-7 better. The CDR3 runs 14 residues. Germline lookup yields CDR1 MDHEN and CDR2 SYDVKM. The CDR3 nucleotides read TGTGCCAGCAGTTTCGGGACAGGGACCTACGAGCAGTACTTC. Encoded protein: CASSFGTGTYEQYF.